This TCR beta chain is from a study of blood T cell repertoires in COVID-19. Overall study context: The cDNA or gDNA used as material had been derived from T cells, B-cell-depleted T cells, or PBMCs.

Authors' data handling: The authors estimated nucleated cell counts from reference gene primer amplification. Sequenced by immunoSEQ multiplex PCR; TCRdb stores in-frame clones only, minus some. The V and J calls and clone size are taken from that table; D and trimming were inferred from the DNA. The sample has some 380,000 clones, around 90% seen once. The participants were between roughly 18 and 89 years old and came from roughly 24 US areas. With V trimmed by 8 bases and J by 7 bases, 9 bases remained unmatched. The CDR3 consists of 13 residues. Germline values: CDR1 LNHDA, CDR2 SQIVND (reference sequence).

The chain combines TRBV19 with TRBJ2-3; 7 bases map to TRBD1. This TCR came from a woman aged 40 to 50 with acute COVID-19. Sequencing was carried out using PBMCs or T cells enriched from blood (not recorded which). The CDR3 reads CASGQGVGNTQYF. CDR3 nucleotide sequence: TGTGCCAGTGGTCAGGGGGTAGGGAATACGCAGTATTTT.